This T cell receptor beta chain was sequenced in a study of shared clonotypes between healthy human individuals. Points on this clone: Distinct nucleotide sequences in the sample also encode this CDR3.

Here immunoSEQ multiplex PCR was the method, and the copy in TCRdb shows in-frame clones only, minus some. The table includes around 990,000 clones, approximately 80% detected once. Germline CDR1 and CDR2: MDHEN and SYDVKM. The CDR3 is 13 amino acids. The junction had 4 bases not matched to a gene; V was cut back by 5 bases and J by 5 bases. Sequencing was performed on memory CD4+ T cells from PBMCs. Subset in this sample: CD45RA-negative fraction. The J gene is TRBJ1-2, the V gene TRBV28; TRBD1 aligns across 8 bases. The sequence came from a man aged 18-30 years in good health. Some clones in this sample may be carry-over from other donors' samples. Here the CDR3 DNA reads TGTGCCAGCAGTCCGACAGGGGCATATGGCTACACCTTC. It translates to CASSPTGAYGYTF.